The sequence of this T cell receptor beta chain was determined in a study of T-cell reconstitution after alpha-beta-depleted transplantation in children. Preparation of the TCRbeta library was carried out with unique molecular identifiers. TCRdb redid the calling of the PCR reads with MiXCR, one entry per CDR3 protein. The table shows roughly 120,000 distinct CDR3 sequences, with 20% to 25% occurring only once. V lost 4 bases, J lost 3 bases, and 8 bases stayed unmatched. Germline loops: CDR1 SQVTM, CDR2 ANQGSEA. The length of the CDR3 is 14 residues. Here the sequenced sample was PBMCs, mostly from graft donor cells, taken 180 days after TCRalphabeta/CD19-depleted stem cell transplant. The gene calls are TRBV29-1 and TRBJ2-7; TRBD1 agrees at 8 bases. The source is a male patient under 10 years old who had a stem cell transplant for chronic granulomatous disease, so the T cells may come from the graft donor. CDR3 sequence: CSVGGTGEGYEQYF. CDR3 bases: TGCAGCGTTGGGGGGACAGGTGAGGGCTACGAGCAGTACTTC.